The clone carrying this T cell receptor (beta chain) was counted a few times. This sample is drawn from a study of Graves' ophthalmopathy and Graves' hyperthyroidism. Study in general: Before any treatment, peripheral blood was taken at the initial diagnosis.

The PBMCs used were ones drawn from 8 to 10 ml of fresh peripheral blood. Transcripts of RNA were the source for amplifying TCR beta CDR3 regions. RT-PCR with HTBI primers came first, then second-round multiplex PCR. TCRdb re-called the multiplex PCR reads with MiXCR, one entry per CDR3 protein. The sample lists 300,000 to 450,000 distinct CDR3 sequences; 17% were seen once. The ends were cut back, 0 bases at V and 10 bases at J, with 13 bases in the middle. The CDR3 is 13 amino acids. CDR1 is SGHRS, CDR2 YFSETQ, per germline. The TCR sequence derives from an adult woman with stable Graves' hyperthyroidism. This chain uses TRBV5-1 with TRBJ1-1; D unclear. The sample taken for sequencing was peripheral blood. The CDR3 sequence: CASSLDQPRGAFF. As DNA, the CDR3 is TGCGCCAGCAGCTTGGACCAACCTCGGGGAGCTTTCTTT.